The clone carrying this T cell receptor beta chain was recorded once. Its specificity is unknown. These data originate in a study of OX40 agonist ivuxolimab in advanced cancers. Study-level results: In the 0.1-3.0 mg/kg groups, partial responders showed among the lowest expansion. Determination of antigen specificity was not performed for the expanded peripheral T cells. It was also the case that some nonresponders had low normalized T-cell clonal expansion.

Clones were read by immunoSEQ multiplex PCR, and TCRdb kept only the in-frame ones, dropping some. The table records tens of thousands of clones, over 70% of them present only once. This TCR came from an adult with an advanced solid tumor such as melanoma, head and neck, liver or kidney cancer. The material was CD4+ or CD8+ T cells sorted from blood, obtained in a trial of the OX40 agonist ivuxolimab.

CDR3 bases: TGTGCCAGCAGTGAAAGTCCCAGGACTTATGGCTACACCTTC. This translates into CASSESPRTYGYTF. This sequence joins TRBV2 and TRBJ1-2; D unclear. Per the germline V gene, CDR1 is SNHLY and CDR2 is FYNNEI. The CDR3 sequence is 14 residues long. The V and J ends lost 2 bases and 5 bases respectively, with 12 bases between them.